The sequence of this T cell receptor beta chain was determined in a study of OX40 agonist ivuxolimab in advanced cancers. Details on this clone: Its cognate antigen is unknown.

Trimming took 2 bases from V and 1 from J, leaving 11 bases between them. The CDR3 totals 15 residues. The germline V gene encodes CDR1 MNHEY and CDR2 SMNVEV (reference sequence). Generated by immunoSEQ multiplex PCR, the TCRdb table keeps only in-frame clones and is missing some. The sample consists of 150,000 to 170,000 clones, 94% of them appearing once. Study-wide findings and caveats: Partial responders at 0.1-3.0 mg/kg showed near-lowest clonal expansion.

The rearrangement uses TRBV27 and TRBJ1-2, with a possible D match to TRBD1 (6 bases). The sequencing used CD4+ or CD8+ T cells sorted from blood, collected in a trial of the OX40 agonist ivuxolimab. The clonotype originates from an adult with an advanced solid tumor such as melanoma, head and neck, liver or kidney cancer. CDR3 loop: CASSLRGDINYGYTF. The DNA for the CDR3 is TGTGCCAGCAGTTTAAGAGGGGACATTAACTATGGCTACACCTTC.